This T cell receptor beta chain was profiled in a study of shared clonotypes between healthy human individuals. Measured with immunoSEQ multiplex PCR; TCRdb has only the in-frame clones, and not every one. The table shows a few hundred thousand clones, with approximately 65% occurring only once. General study results and limits: Memory subsets generally showed smaller estimated richness than naive subsets did.

V lost 3 bases and J 0 bases, leaving 9 bases between the germline ends. Per the germline V gene, CDR1 is LNHDA and CDR2 is SQIVND (reference sequence). There are 15 residues in the CDR3. With respect to this clone: Its antigen is unidentified.

Sequencing was carried out using memory CD4+ T cells sorted from blood. Subset reported: CD45RA-negative fraction. The chain links TRBV19 to TRBJ2-1; the D is unclear. The receptor was derived from a man aged 25-45 years in good health. CDR3 coding DNA: TGTGCCAGTAGTATTATATGGGGCTCCTACAATGAGCAGTTCTTC. Protein product: CASSIIWGSYNEQFF.